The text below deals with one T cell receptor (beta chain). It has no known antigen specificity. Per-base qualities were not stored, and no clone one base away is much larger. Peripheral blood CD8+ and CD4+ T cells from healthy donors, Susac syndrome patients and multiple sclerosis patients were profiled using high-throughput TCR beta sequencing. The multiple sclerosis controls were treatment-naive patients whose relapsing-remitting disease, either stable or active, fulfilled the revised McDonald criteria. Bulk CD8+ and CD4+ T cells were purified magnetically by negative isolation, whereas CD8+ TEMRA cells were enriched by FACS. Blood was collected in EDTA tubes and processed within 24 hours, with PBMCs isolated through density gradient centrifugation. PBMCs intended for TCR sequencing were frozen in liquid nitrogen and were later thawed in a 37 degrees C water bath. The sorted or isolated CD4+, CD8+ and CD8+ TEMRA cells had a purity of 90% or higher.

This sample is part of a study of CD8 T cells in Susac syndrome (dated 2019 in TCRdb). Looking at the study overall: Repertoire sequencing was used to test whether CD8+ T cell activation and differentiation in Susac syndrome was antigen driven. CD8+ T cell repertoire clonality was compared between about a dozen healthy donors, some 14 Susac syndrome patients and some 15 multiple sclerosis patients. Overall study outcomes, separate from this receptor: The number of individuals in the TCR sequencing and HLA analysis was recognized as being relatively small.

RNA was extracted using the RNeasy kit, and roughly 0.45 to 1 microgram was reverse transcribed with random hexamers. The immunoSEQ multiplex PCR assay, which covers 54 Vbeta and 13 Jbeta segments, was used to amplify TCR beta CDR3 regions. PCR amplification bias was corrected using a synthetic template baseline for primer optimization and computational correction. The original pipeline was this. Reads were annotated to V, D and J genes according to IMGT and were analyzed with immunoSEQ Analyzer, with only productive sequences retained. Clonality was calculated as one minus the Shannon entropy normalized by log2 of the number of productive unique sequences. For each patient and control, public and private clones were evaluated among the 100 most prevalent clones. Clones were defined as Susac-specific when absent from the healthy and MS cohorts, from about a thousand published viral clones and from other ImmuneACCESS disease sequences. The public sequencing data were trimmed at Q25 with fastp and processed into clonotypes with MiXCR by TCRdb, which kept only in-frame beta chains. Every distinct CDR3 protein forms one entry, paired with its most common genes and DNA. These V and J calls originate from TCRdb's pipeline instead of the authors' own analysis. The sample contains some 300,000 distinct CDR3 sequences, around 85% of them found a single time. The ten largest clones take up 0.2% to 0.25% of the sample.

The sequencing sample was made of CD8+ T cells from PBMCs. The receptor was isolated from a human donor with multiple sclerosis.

The nucleotide sequence reads TGTGCCAGCAGCTTCGGGACTAGCGGGAGCAAGGACGAGCAGTACTTC. Translated, it reads CASSFGTSGSKDEQYF. The sequence is built from TRBV7-9 and TRBJ2-7; TRBD2 fits 14 bases in the junction. The CDR1 and CDR2 encoded by the germline V gene (reference sequence) are SEHNR and FQNEAQ. Trimming leaves V shorter by 3 bases and J shorter by 5 bases, with the junction holding 6 bases beyond the gene matches. The CDR3, from cysteine to phenylalanine, totals 16 residues. The entry retains the CDR3 DNA only, 48 bases that are in frame from base 1.